This T cell receptor beta chain was captured by sequencing in a study of post-analysis software for immune sequencing data. A note on this clonotype: Its target is not known.

V shed 6 bases and J 4 bases; nucleotides not matched to a gene: 9. The CDR3 is made up of 13 amino acids. Germline-derived CDR1 and CDR2 are DFQATT and SNEGSKA (reference sequence). Unique molecular identifiers featured in each of the TCR beta cDNA libraries. TCRdb called the PCR reads again in MiXCR, with one record for every CDR3 protein. The table includes hundreds of thousands of distinct CDR3 sequences, 59% detected once. Study-level results: Included in a set of roughly five TRBV segments more frequent in patients than controls were TRBV5-6, TRBV5-1 and TRBV20-1.

The sequence was collected from a girl aged 2 to 9 with multiple sclerosis. The chain has TRBV20-1 and TRBJ2-7, with TRBD2 matching over 7 bases. The source material was blood. The CDR3 region has the DNA TGCAGTGCCCCGGGGGAGGGCGGGTACGAGCAGTACTTC. Translating gives CSAPGEGGYEQYF.